The 14 T cell receptor beta chains given below trace back to one sample, sequenced in a study of cytomegalovirus exposure and HLA in healthy donors. Primers: 60 Vbeta forward and 13 Jbeta reverse. Some clones are missing from TCRdb's copy, which holds only in-frame ones; the method was immunoSEQ multiplex PCR. This sample has 45,000 to 65,000 clones, with approximately 70% found just once. The sequenced sample consisted of PBMCs. The source is a woman aged 45-65 years in good health and CMV-seropositive.

The chain links TRBV19 to TRBJ1-4, with D perhaps matching TRBD1 (6 bases). This CDR3 spans 15 amino acids. Trimming shortened V by 6 bases and J by 0 bases, and 11 bases separated the two germline ends. Germline V gene sequence: CDR1 LNHDA, CDR2 SQIVND (reference sequence). CDR3 sequence (DNA): TGTGCCAGTAGGGCAGACAGGACAACTAATGAAAAACTGTTTTTT. Translated, it gives CASRADRTTNEKLFF.

CDR3 sequence: CASSQRVGHDSYEQYF. CDR3 DNA: TGCGCCAGCAGCCAACGAGTGGGACACGACTCCTACGAGCAGTACTTC. This sequence joins TRBV4-1 and TRBJ2-7; possibly TRBD1 for D (6 bases). V dropped 2 bases and J dropped 0 bases, with 14 bases sitting between them. CDR3 size: 16 residues. Per the germline V gene, CDR1 is MGHRA and CDR2 is YSYEKL.

The J gene is TRBJ2-1, the V gene TRBV5-1; 7 bases line up with TRBD1. Germline lookup yields CDR1 SGHRS and CDR2 YFSETQ. There are 14 residues in the CDR3. Trimming removed 6 bases from V and 6 bases from J; junction bases left unmatched: 9. The CDR3 is CASNTGTAVNEQFF. In nucleotides, the CDR3 is TGCGCCAGCAATACGGGGACAGCAGTCAATGAGCAGTTCTTC.

The gene calls are TRBV19 and TRBJ1-5; TRBD1 is a possible D gene (5 bases). There are 15 residues in the CDR3. CDR1 LNHDA and CDR2 SQIVND come from the germline V gene (reference sequence). Trimming removed 6 bases from V and 0 bases from J, with 12 bases in between. The CDR3 loop is CASSIRQFSNQPQHF. DNA for the CDR3: TGTGCCAGTAGCATTAGACAGTTTAGCAATCAGCCCCAGCATTTT.

The rearrangement uses TRBV6-4 and TRBJ1-1; the D is unclear. Trimming left V 3 bases short and J 4 bases short, with 9 bases between. CDR3 size: 13 residues. Looked up from germline, CDR1 is MRHNA and CDR2 is SNTAGT. CDR3 sequence (DNA): TGTGCCAGCAGTGAGAAGTCAGGCACTGAAGCTTTCTTT. Protein: CASSEKSGTEAFF.

This rearrangement joins TRBV7-3 to TRBJ2-3, with 8 bases that match TRBD2. V dropped 3 bases and J dropped 11; count of bases not matched to a gene: 10. Germline V gene sequence: CDR1 SGHTA, CDR2 FQGTGA. The CDR3 sequence is 14 residues long. The CDR3 coding sequence is TGTGCCAGCAGCTTCACCACACAGCGGGAGATGCAGTATTTT. This encodes CASSFTTQREMQYF.

This rearrangement joins TRBV6-5 to TRBJ2-3; 8 bases map to TRBD2. The CDR3 is 15 amino acids. With 4 bases clipped from V and 3 bases from J, the junction kept 6 bases outside the gene matches. Per germline, CDR1 MNHEY and CDR2 SVGAGI. CDR3 in DNA: TGTGCCAGCAGTTCGGGGGGGACTAAAACAGATACGCAGTATTTT. Protein: CASSSGGTKTDTQYF.

V is TRBV7-2 and J is TRBJ2-5; the match to TRBD2 covers 9 bases. Germline V gene lookup returns CDR1 SGHTA and CDR2 FQGNSA. The ends lost 4 bases at V and 5 bases at J; junction bases unmatched: 11. CDR3 size: 16 residues. The chain's CDR3 is CASSSRPRGGGETQYF. The DNA for the CDR3 is TGTGCCAGCAGCTCCCGACCGCGGGGGGGCGGGGAGACCCAGTACTTC.

A single count supports this clone. This chain uses TRBV7-9 with TRBJ2-7; TRBD1 matches at 7 bases. The germline CDR1 and CDR2 sequences are SEHNR and FQNEAQ (reference sequence). The CDR3 is 15 residues long. V was clipped by 5 bases and J by 0 bases; unmatched bases: 7. The CDR3 DNA is TGTGCCAGCAGCACCCCCCGGGACAGCTCCTACGAGCAGTACTTC. Its protein product is CASSTPRDSSYEQYF.

This clone was counted once. The gene calls are TRBV2 and TRBJ2-5; 8 bases map to TRBD1. This CDR3 spans 13 amino acids. Germline V lookup: CDR1 SNHLY, CDR2 FYNNEI. The ends lost 7 bases at V and 4 bases at J; junction bases unmatched: 5. CDR3 amino acids: CASNPDRAETQYF. The CDR3 DNA reads as TGTGCCAGCAACCCGGACAGGGCAGAGACCCAGTACTTC.

The rearrangement joins TRBV9 to TRBJ1-2; 8 bases are a match to TRBD1. The CDR3 is 15 residues long. Unmatched junction bases numbered 9, after V lost 6 bases and J lost 2 bases. CDR1 is SGDLS and CDR2 is YYNGEE in the germline V gene. CDR3 DNA: TGTGCCAGCACCTACAGGGGGGATGGGAACTATGGCTACACCTTC. Amino acids: CASTYRGDGNYGYTF.

This clone was observed a handful of times. This sample also contains other DNA sequences that code for the same CDR3. The chain is built from TRBV4-1 and TRBJ1-1; D not resolved. Trimming stripped 1 base from V and 3 bases from J, with 12 bases between. CDR3 length: 15 amino acids. In germline, CDR1 is MGHRA, CDR2 YSYEKL. The CDR3 here is CASSQVPGRDTEAFF. CDR3 sequence (DNA): TGCGCCAGCAGCCAAGTACCAGGCAGAGACACTGAAGCTTTCTTT.

The chain carries TRBV2 and TRBJ2-5; 11 nucleotides line up with TRBD2. The J call is doubtful: the DNA matches TRBJ2-7 better. The CDR3 length is 15 residues. Per the germline V gene, CDR1 is SNHLY and CDR2 is FYNNEI. The CDR3 reads CASRQTGTSGGEQYF. In nucleotides, the CDR3 is TGTGCCAGCAGACAGACCGGGACTAGCGGCGGCGAGCAGTACTTC.

This clone was detected once. The rearrangement uses TRBV30 and TRBJ1-1; perhaps TRBD1 as D (6 bases). From germline, CDR1 is GTSNPN and CDR2 SVGIG (reference sequence). Trimming took 5 bases from V and 0 from J, leaving 7 bases between them. This CDR3 is 12 amino acids long. This chain's CDR3 is CAWGQMNTEAFF. The CDR3 bases are TGTGCCTGGGGACAGATGAACACTGAAGCTTTCTTT.